The following is a TCR beta chain sequence with its context. As yet, its antigen is unknown. Within the sample, other DNA sequences also encode this same CDR3. With 4 bases clipped from V and 2 bases from J, the junction kept 5 bases outside the gene matches. This CDR3 spans 14 amino acids. Germline V CDR1 and CDR2: SGHTS, YDEGEE. This record comes from a study of shared clonotypes between healthy human individuals. Study-level findings and limits: What naive subsets generally showed was a larger estimated richness than memory subsets showed.

All participating donors were Caucasian adults from Nashville, Tennessee. Some clones are missing from TCRdb's copy, which holds only in-frame ones; the method was immunoSEQ multiplex PCR. The sample consists of 2 million to 2.5 million clones, over 85% of them appearing once. V usage is TRBV5-8 and J usage is TRBJ2-7, with 8 positions matching TRBD1. Material: naive CD4+ T cells from PBMCs. Subset meaning: CD45RA+ positively selected. This receptor was taken from a man aged 18-30 years in good health. Some clones in this sample may be carry-over from other donors' samples. CDR3 region: CASSPRQGPYEQYF. The DNA for the CDR3 is TGTGCCAGCAGCCCAAGACAGGGGCCCTACGAGCAGTACTTC.